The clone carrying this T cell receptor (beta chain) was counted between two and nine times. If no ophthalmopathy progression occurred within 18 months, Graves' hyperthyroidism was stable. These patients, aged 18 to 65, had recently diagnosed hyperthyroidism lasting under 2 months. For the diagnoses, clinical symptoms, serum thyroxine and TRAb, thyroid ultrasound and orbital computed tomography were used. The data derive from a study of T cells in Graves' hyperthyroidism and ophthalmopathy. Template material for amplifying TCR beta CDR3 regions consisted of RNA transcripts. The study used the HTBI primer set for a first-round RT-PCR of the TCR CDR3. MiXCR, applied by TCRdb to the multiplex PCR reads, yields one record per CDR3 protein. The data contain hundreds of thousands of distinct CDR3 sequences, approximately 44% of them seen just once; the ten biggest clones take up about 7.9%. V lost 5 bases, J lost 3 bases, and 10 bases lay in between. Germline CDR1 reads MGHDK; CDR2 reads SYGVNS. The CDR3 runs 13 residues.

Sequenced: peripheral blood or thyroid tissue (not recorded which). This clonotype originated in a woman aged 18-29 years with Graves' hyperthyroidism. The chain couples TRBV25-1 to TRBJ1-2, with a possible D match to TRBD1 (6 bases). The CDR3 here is CASSLQGYYGYTF. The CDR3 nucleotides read TGTGCCAGCAGTTTACAGGGTTACTATGGCTACACCTTC.